What follows are 25 T cell receptor beta chains derived from one specimen sequenced in a study of T-cell memory formation after mild COVID-19. TCRdb processed the 5' RACE reads anew with MiXCR; each CDR3 protein has one entry. The sample yields some 120,000 distinct CDR3 sequences, 5% to 6.5% seen once. The sample taken for sequencing was PBMCs or a T cell subset sorted from them (not recorded which). Receptor source: an adult woman who had mild COVID-19 (a few samples of this study predate the infection). Cell type and time point are not known.

This clonotype was seen at least ten times. The rearrangement joins TRBV7-2 to TRBJ2-7; 7 bases are a match to TRBD2. V trimming: 5 bases; J trimming: 7 bases; junction bases outside the gene matches: 2. Looked up from germline, CDR1 is SGHTA and CDR2 is FQGNSA. The CDR3 length is 11 residues. CDR3 in amino acids: CASSTSVEQYF. In DNA, the CDR3 is TGTGCCAGCAGCACTAGCGTAGAGCAGTACTTC.

Ten or more counts support this clonotype. V is TRBV12-3 or TRBV12-4 and J is TRBJ2-2, with D maybe TRBD1 (6 bases). CDR3 size: 16 residues. V gave up 3 bases and J gave up 1 base, with 12 bases separating them. In nucleotides, the CDR3 is TGTGCCAGCAGTTTGGGCGACAGGAGGAACACCGGGGAGCTGTTTTTT. This codes for CASSLGDRRNTGELFF.

This clonotype has a handful of counts. The chain uses TRBV29-1 and TRBJ2-2; no firm D call. The length of the CDR3 is 14 residues. Trimming pared 5 bases from V and 0 bases from J, leaving 10 bases between. CDR1 and CDR2 from the germline V gene are SQVTM and ANQGSEA. The CDR3 DNA follows: TGCAGCGTTCTTGATACACCGAACACCGGGGAGCTGTTTTTT. Its protein is CSVLDTPNTGELFF.

This clonotype came up many times. The V gene is TRBV7-2, the J gene TRBJ2-2; the match to TRBD2 covers 10 bases. The germline CDR1 and CDR2 sequences are SGHTA and FQGNSA. Trimming removed 4 bases from V and 5 bases from J; junction bases left unmatched: 4. The length of the CDR3 is 15 residues. The CDR3 sequence: CASSSSGGRTGELFF. The CDR3 coding sequence is TGTGCCAGCAGCTCTAGCGGGGGTAGGACCGGGGAGCTGTTTTTT.

The chain links TRBV3-1 to TRBJ1-5, with D hard to call. The CDR3 has 14 amino acids. The V end lost 0 bases, the J end lost 0 bases, and 3 bases lay between the germline ends. CDR1 is LGHDT and CDR2 is YNNKEL in the germline V gene (reference sequence). CDR3 amino acids: CASSQDHSNQPQHF. The CDR3 DNA sequence: TGTGCCAGCAGCCAAGATCATAGCAATCAGCCCCAGCATTTT.

This clonotype appeared a few times. This CDR3 is CASSLRDRGPYNEQFF. CDR3 nucleotide sequence: TGCGCCAGCAGCTTACGGGACAGGGGCCCCTACAATGAGCAGTTCTTC. The chain links TRBV5-1 to TRBJ2-1, with 10 bases fitting TRBD1. The V gene's germline CDR1 is SGHRS and CDR2 YFSETQ. The CDR3 is made up of 16 amino acids. V gave up 2 bases and J gave up 2 bases; unmatched junction bases: 4.

The CDR3 DNA reads as TGCGCCAGCAGCTTGGAACCGGGGGTGAACACTGAAGCTTTCTTT. It yields the protein CASSLEPGVNTEAFF. The chain employs TRBV5-1 and TRBJ1-1; possible D gene TRBD1, 5 bases. Per the germline V gene, CDR1 is SGHRS and CDR2 is YFSETQ. Trimming shortened V by 0 bases and J by 0 bases, and 9 bases separated the two germline ends. This CDR3 comprises 15 residues.

The V and J genes are TRBV20-1 and TRBJ2-1; 14 bases are shared with TRBD2. Trimming at V came to 0 bases and at J to 6 bases, leaving 10 bases not matched to a gene. CDR1 is DFQATT, CDR2 SNEGSKA, per germline (reference sequence). The CDR3 sequence is 18 residues long. The chain's CDR3 is CSAREGTSGSIARNEQFF. The CDR3, as DNA: TGCAGTGCTAGAGAAGGGACTAGCGGGAGTATTGCTCGCAATGAGCAGTTCTTC.

In its sample, this clonotype was seen a few times. The genes are TRBV27 and TRBJ2-3; 8 bases align to TRBD1. The germline V gene encodes CDR1 MNHEY and CDR2 SMNVEV (reference sequence). The CDR3 is 15 amino acids. Trimming at V came to 6 bases and at J to 2 bases, leaving 7 bases not matched to a gene. CDR3 coding DNA: TGTGCCAGCAGCCAGACAGGGGCACCCACAGATACGCAGTATTTT. Translated: CASSQTGAPTDTQYF.

This clonotype was seen only a few times. J is TRBJ2-2 and V is TRBV25-1; unclear D gene. Between the trimmed V and J ends, which lost 5 bases and 2 bases, there was a span of 12 bases. CDR1 is MGHDK and CDR2 is SYGVNS in the germline V gene. The CDR3 loop spans 15 amino acids. Here the CDR3 reads CASSNRLTNTGELFF. CDR3 sequence (DNA): TGTGCCAGCAGTAACCGGCTTACTAACACCGGGGAGCTGTTTTTT.

Many counts were recorded for this clonotype. This chain links TRBV6-2 or TRBV6-3 with TRBJ2-1, with 8 bases identical to TRBD2. Germline-derived CDR1 and CDR2 are MNHEY and SVGEGT. V lost 6 bases and J lost 2; bases outside the gene matches: 6. CDR3 length: 15 amino acids. As DNA, the CDR3 is TGTGCCAGCAGATTAGCGGGGACGGCCTACAATGAGCAGTTCTTC. It translates to CASRLAGTAYNEQFF.

This clonotype has ten or more counts. J is TRBJ2-1 and V is TRBV6-2 or TRBV6-3, with 12 bases matching TRBD2. The CDR3 has 18 residues. CDR1 MNHEY and CDR2 SVGEGT come from the germline V gene. V lost 2 bases, J lost 2 bases, and 7 bases stayed unmatched. The CDR3 reads CASSYDPTSGSAYNEQFF. The DNA of the CDR3 is TGTGCCAGCAGTTACGACCCGACTAGCGGGAGCGCCTACAATGAGCAGTTCTTC.

The chain recombines TRBV7-6 with TRBJ2-1; D is possibly TRBD1 or TRBD2 (5 bases each). The CDR3 runs to 18 residues. Germline CDR1 is SGHVS and CDR2 is FNYEAQ. The ends were cut back, 4 bases at V and 1 base at J, with 20 bases in the middle. CDR3 region: CASSSMFRVGTSYNEQFF. The CDR3 nucleotides read TGTGCCAGCAGCTCGATGTTTAGGGTGGGGACGTCCTACAATGAGCAGTTCTTC.

This clonotype was seen at least ten times. The V gene is TRBV5-8, the J gene TRBJ1-1; weak D call: TRBD1 (5 bases). This CDR3 has 14 amino acids. Germline assignment: CDR1 SGHTS and CDR2 YDEGEE. The ends were cut back, 4 bases at V and 4 bases at J, with 14 bases in the middle. The CDR3 reads CASSRGLGGTEAFF. The CDR3, as DNA: TGTGCCAGCAGCAGGGGTCTTGGGGGCACTGAAGCTTTCTTT.

This clonotype was seen more than once but under ten times. The rearrangement joins TRBV5-1 to TRBJ1-6; D not resolved. Trimming shortened V by 0 bases and J by 7 bases, and 23 bases separated the two germline ends. The CDR3 covers 19 residues. The germline CDR1 and CDR2 sequences are SGHRS and YFSETQ. CDR3 sequence (DNA): TGCGCCAGCAGCTTGGACTCCACCCTAACAACTAATAGAAATTCACCCCTCCACTTT. Translated, it gives CASSLDSTLTTNRNSPLHF.

This clonotype appeared many times. The chain is built from TRBV5-1 and TRBJ2-7; 10 nucleotides agree with TRBD1. Trimming at V came to 3 bases and at J to 5 bases, leaving 5 bases not matched to a gene. Germline CDR1 and CDR2: SGHRS and YFSETQ. The CDR3 is made up of 14 amino acids. CDR3 loop: CASSSGTGDHEQYF. The CDR3 DNA reads as TGCGCCAGCAGCTCCGGGACAGGGGACCACGAGCAGTACTTC.

This clonotype was picked up many times. J is TRBJ2-3 and V is TRBV12-3 or TRBV12-4; 10 positions agree with TRBD1. V trimming: 6 bases; J trimming: 8 bases; junction bases outside the gene matches: 8. The CDR3 totals 14 residues. In DNA form, the CDR3 reads TGTGCCAGCAGCTGGACAGGGGGTTGGGCTACGCAGTATTTT. This gives the protein CASSWTGGWATQYF.

The rearrangement uses TRBV24-1 and TRBJ2-2; D is possibly TRBD1 (6 bases). CDR3 length: 17 amino acids. Germline V CDR1 and CDR2: KGHDR, SFDVKD. V lost 5 bases and J 1 base, leaving 16 bases between the germline ends. The CDR3 sequence: CATSGVHLTGNTGELFF. CDR3 in DNA: TGTGCCACCAGTGGCGTGCATTTGACAGGGAACACCGGGGAGCTGTTTTTT.

This clonotype was detected only a few times. The chain combines TRBV3-1 with TRBJ2-7; 9 bases are shared with TRBD2. The CDR3 is made up of 15 amino acids. V shed 2 bases and J 3 bases; nucleotides not matched to a gene: 5. The germline CDR1 and CDR2 sequences are LGHDT and YNNKEL (reference sequence). The chain's CDR3 is CASSQRRGGGYEQYF. The CDR3 DNA is TGTGCCAGCAGCCAAAGGCGGGGGGGTGGCTACGAGCAGTACTTC.

This clonotype turned up a few times. The chain carries TRBV5-6 and TRBJ1-2; the D gene is possibly TRBD1 (6 bases). Trimming took 4 bases from V and 4 from J, leaving 17 bases between them. Looked up from germline, CDR1 is SGHDT and CDR2 is YYEEEE. This CDR3 contains 15 residues. CDR3 in DNA: TGTGCCAGCAGCCCCGAGGGGGGGCGTAGCTATGGCTACACCTTC. Its protein is CASSPEGGRSYGYTF.

The CDR3 region is CASSPPQGYGYTF. The CDR3 bases are TGTGCCAGCTCACCACCCCAGGGCTATGGCTACACCTTC. The chain combines TRBV18 with TRBJ1-2, with D perhaps matching TRBD1 (5 bases). Germline CDR1 is KGHSH and CDR2 is LQKENI. Trimming removed 0 bases from V and 4 bases from J, with 6 bases in between. This CDR3 has 13 amino acids.

Only a few counts were recorded for this clonotype. The gene calls are TRBV7-2 and TRBJ2-7, with 8 nucleotides matching TRBD2. CDR1 is SGHTA and CDR2 is FQGNSA in the germline V gene. V shed 5 bases and J 4 bases; nucleotides not matched to a gene: 4. This CDR3 is 13 amino acids long. The CDR3 sequence: CASSRTSSYEQYF. Here the CDR3 DNA reads TGTGCCAGCAGCCGGACTAGCTCTTACGAGCAGTACTTC.

This clonotype has at least ten counts. The chain employs TRBV6-4 and TRBJ2-1; perhaps TRBD2 as D (6 bases). From germline, CDR1 is MRHNA and CDR2 SNTAGT. V shed 3 bases and J shed 6 bases, with 12 bases lying between them. The CDR3 is made up of 14 amino acids. CDR3 in DNA: TGTGCCAGCAGTGAGGAGGGATTTGCCAATGAGCAGTTCTTC. The encoded protein is CASSEEGFANEQFF.

The chain is built from TRBV7-2 and TRBJ1-6, with 7 bases that match TRBD1. This CDR3 region has 15 residues. Trimming cost V 1 base and J 8 bases; bases outside gene matches: 5. Germline loops: CDR1 SGHTA, CDR2 FQGNSA. CDR3 nucleotide sequence: TGTGCCAGCAGCTTAGATCGGGACAGCTATTCACCCCTCCACTTT. Translation gives CASSLDRDSYSPLHF.

This clonotype showed up many times. The chain has TRBV12-3 or TRBV12-4 and TRBJ1-3; D possibly corresponds to TRBD1 (5 bases). CDR3 size: 14 residues. Trimming removed 4 bases from V and 2 bases from J, with 9 bases in between. As DNA, the CDR3 is TGTGCCAGCAGTTCCCGGGGGGCTGGAAACACCATATATTTT. Amino acid sequence: CASSSRGAGNTIYF.